These 12 T cell receptor beta chains were sequenced from one sample in a study of T cell responses to AZD1222 COVID-19 vaccine. Only in-frame clones appear in the TCRdb table, and some are missing; sequencing was by immunoSEQ multiplex PCR. The data hold approximately 110,000 clones, with 92% observed a single time. This material consisted of peripheral blood, taken 28 days after the second AZD1222 dose. These TCRs come from an adult who received the AZD1222 COVID-19 vaccine.

V gene TRBV6-6 combines with J gene TRBJ1-4; 10 bases fit TRBD1. Trimming at V came to 5 bases and at J to 8 bases, leaving 8 bases not matched to a gene. Germline CDR1 MNHNY, CDR2 SVGAGI (reference sequence). This CDR3 has 15 residues. The CDR3, as DNA: TGTGCCAGCAGTAGGACCGGGACAGGGGAGGAAAAACTGTTTTTT. It is translated as CASSRTGTGEEKLFF.

The J gene is TRBJ2-3, the V gene TRBV12-5; 9 bases match TRBD2. The CDR3 is 16 residues long. V trimming: 1 base; J trimming: 4 bases; junction bases outside the gene matches: 6. The germline V gene encodes CDR1 LGHNT and CDR2 FRNRAP. The CDR3 DNA sequence: TGTGCTAGTGGTTTGGGTAGCGGGGGCGGCGCAGATACGCAGTATTTT. This codes for CASGLGSGGGADTQYF. Filled out from reference TRBV12-5 and TRBJ2-3, the complete variable domain reads DARVTQTPRHKVTEMGQEVTMRCQPILGHNTVFWYRQTMMQGLELLAYFRNRAPLDDSGMPKDRFSAEMPDATLATLKIQPSEPRDSAVYFCASGLGSGGGADTQYFGPGTRLTVL.

The CDR3 DNA follows: TGTGCTAGTGGGCCCAGGGGCGATGAGCAGTTCTTC. This encodes CASGPRGDEQFF. The rearrangement uses TRBV12-5 and TRBJ2-1; TRBD1 is a possible D gene (6 bases). Trimming took 6 bases from V and 8 from J, leaving 11 bases between them. The CDR3 length is 12 residues. Germline CDR1 LGHNT, CDR2 FRNRAP.

The chain couples TRBV3-1 (or the pseudogene TRBV3-2) to TRBJ2-4; no definite D call. The CDR3 runs 13 residues. The V end was cut by 0 bases, the J end by 7 bases, with 7 bases between. Germline CDR1 and CDR2: LGHDT and YNNKEL (reference sequence). The CDR3 DNA follows: TGTGCCAGCAGCCAAGATCTCGTGAACATTCAGTACTTC. Translating gives CASSQDLVNIQYF.

The chain joins TRBV7-2 to TRBJ1-6; D ambiguous. Looked up from germline, CDR1 is SGHTA and CDR2 is FQGNSA. Trimming left V 1 base short and J 7 bases short, with 17 bases between. CDR3 length: 17 residues. The CDR3 here is CASSLVSGQTKNSPLHF. CDR3 nucleotide sequence: TGTGCCAGCAGCTTAGTTTCTGGGCAGACTAAGAATTCACCCCTCCACTTT. The full variable domain, with the rest looked up from reference TRBV7-2 and TRBJ1-6, is GAGVSQSPSNKVTEKGKDVELRCDPISGHTALYWYRQSLGQGLEFLIYFQGNSAPDKSGLPSDRFSAERTGGSVSTLTIQRTQQEDSAVYLCASSLVSGQTKNSPLHFGNGTRLTVT.

The DNA for the CDR3 is TGTGCCAGCAGTGAGGGGCCCGGTCAGCCCCAGCATTTT. Translated: CASSEGPGQPQHF. The rearrangement joins TRBV6-4 to TRBJ1-5; a weak D match, TRBD1 (5 bases). The CDR3 loop spans 13 amino acids. The germline gives CDR1 MRHNA, CDR2 SNTAGT. Trimming pared 3 bases from V and 6 bases from J, leaving 9 bases between.

This rearrangement joins TRBV6-5 to TRBJ1-2, with D tentatively TRBD1 (6 bases). The germline V and J ends were trimmed by 5 bases and 5 bases, with 18 bases remaining between them. The length of the CDR3 is 15 residues. The germline CDR1 and CDR2 sequences are MNHEY and SVGAGI. The CDR3 loop reads CASSTQRTGAYGYTF. CDR3 DNA sequence: TGTGCCAGCAGTACACAAAGGACGGGGGCTTATGGCTACACCTTC.

This clone was observed a few times. This sequence joins TRBV5-1 and TRBJ1-1; D ambiguous. CDR1 and CDR2 (germline): SGHRS, YFSETQ. V lost 4 bases to trimming and J lost 2 bases, with 9 bases between them. This CDR3 has 13 residues. CDR3 sequence reads: CASSPDFNTEAFF. Here the CDR3 DNA reads TGCGCCAGCAGCCCGGATTTCAACACTGAAGCTTTCTTT.

The V and J genes are TRBV6-5 and TRBJ1-1; a possible D gene is TRBD1 (5 bases). V shed 11 bases and J shed 6 bases, with 25 bases lying between them. The CDR3 contains 15 residues. Germline lookup yields CDR1 MNHEY and CDR2 SVGAGI. The CDR3 here is CASLARGVFDSEAFF. The CDR3 bases are TGTGCCTCCCTGGCCCGAGGGGTTTTTGATTCTGAAGCTTTCTTT.

The rearrangement uses TRBV28 and TRBJ1-2; D is unresolved. The CDR3 spans 12 residues. CDR1 is MDHEN and CDR2 is SYDVKM in the germline V gene. The V and J ends lost 2 bases and 2 bases respectively, with 3 bases between them. This CDR3 is CASSLGNYGYTF. DNA for the CDR3: TGTGCCAGCAGTTTAGGAAACTATGGCTACACCTTC.

CDR3 coding DNA: TGTGCCAGCAGCTGGACTAGCGGGGGGGACGAGCAGTTCTTC. Amino acid sequence: CASSWTSGGDEQFF. The gene calls are TRBV7-8 and TRBJ2-1; 15 nucleotides match TRBD2. CDR1 SGHVS and CDR2 FQNEAQ come from the germline V gene. CDR3 length: 14 amino acids. Trimming at V came to 4 bases and at J to 10 bases, leaving 2 bases not matched to a gene.

This clone occurred once. This chain links TRBV24-1 with TRBJ2-1; D is perhaps TRBD2 (6 bases). The length of the CDR3 is 18 residues. The V end was cut by 4 bases, the J end by 0 bases, with 18 bases between. Per the germline V gene, CDR1 is KGHDR and CDR2 is SFDVKD. As DNA, the CDR3 is TGTGCCACCAGTGACCCAAATCCGAGACTAGGCTCCTACAATGAGCAGTTCTTC. Amino acid sequence: CATSDPNPRLGSYNEQFF.